The 14 T cell receptor beta chains presented below share a single source sample, sequenced in a study of blood T cells in healthy people across ages. PCR was performed a second time for roughly 7 to 11 cycles using a sample-barcoded 5' primer and a J-beta primer mix. TCRdb ran MiXCR on the 5' RACE reads and lists one entry per CDR3 protein. Counted here are fewer than 2,000,000 distinct CDR3 sequences, roughly 30% occurring once; the ten biggest clones make up about 11%. Sequencing input: blood. Receptors were obtained from a woman aged 25 to 39 in good health.

V and J are TRBV7-9 and TRBJ1-5, with TRBD1 identical over 8 bases. CDR1 and CDR2 (germline): SEHNR, FQNEAQ (reference sequence). This CDR3 is 19 amino acids long. Trimming at V came to 5 bases and at J to 8 bases, leaving 23 bases not matched to a gene. The CDR3 region is CASSPGSHAGQGRFEPQHF. CDR3 DNA sequence: TGTGCCAGCAGCCCGGGTAGCCATGCCGGACAGGGCAGGTTTGAGCCCCAGCATTTT.

This chain uses TRBV4-1 with TRBJ2-3; D is possibly TRBD2 (6 bases). The CDR3 is made up of 15 amino acids. V was clipped by 4 bases and J by 2 bases, with 13 bases between them. Germline V CDR1 and CDR2: MGHRA, YSYEKL. The DNA of the CDR3 is TGCGCCAGCAGCCGAGAGGACTATCTCACAGATACGCAGTATTTT. It specifies CASSREDYLTDTQYF.

V is TRBV7-3 and J is TRBJ2-5; no definite D call. This CDR3 is built from 11 residues. Germline values: CDR1 SGHTA, CDR2 FQGTGA. Trimming stripped 5 bases from V and 9 bases from J, with 10 bases between. As DNA, the CDR3 is TGTGCCAGCAGCAAAGGCGGAGCCCAGTACTTC. It codes for CASSKGGAQYF.

Comment on this clonotype: One base away lies a much larger clone, so this may be a sequencing read error. V gene TRBV29-1 combines with J gene TRBJ2-1; D remains unclear. The CDR3 consists of 12 residues. Germline V gene data show CDR1 as SQVTM and CDR2 as ANQGSEA. The V end was cut by 4 bases, the J end by 4 bases, with 8 bases between. The CDR3 sequence: CSVVPNYNEQFF. Written as DNA, the CDR3 is TGCAGCGTTGTTCCGAATTACAATGAGCAGTTCTTC.

The chain links TRBV28 to TRBJ2-1; tentative D call: TRBD1 (6 bases). Germline V gene lookup returns CDR1 MDHEN and CDR2 SYDVKM. The CDR3 has 17 residues. Trimming removed 4 bases from V and 7 bases from J, with 23 bases in between. Here the CDR3 DNA reads TGTGCCAGCAGTTGGGGTCTAGGGGGAAACGAACGAAATGAGCAGTTCTTC. Encoded protein: CASSWGLGGNERNEQFF.

The chain carries TRBV20-1 and TRBJ1-4; D not resolved. V was trimmed by 5 bases and J by 4 bases, leaving 17 bases between them. Germline assignment: CDR1 DFQATT and CDR2 SNEGSKA (reference sequence). This CDR3 has 15 residues. The CDR3 coding sequence is TGCAGTGCTCCCAAGCCCGGGCAGCTTAATGAAAAACTGTTTTTT. It encodes CSAPKPGQLNEKLFF.

This clonotype has just a few counts. The chain uses TRBV20-1 and TRBJ2-1; no reliable D call. Germline-derived CDR1 and CDR2 are DFQATT and SNEGSKA (reference sequence). V lost 0 bases and J 15 bases, leaving 6 bases between the germline ends. This CDR3 contains 9 residues. CDR3 loop: CSARDARFF. The DNA of the CDR3 is TGCAGTGCTAGAGATGCCAGGTTCTTC.

There are a few counts of this clonotype. The chain couples TRBV30 to TRBJ2-3; 10 bases are shared with TRBD2. Trimming took 2 bases from V and 3 from J; bases not matched to a gene: 5. This CDR3 is 15 amino acids long. CDR1 and CDR2 from the germline V gene are GTSNPN and SVGIG (reference sequence). This CDR3 reads CAWSLAGVSTDTQYF. The CDR3 DNA follows: TGTGCCTGGAGTCTAGCGGGAGTGAGTACAGATACGCAGTATTTT.

This clonotype was detected only a few times. The chain joins TRBV20-1 to TRBJ2-7; TRBD2 agrees at 11 bases. J lost 2 bases, V lost 5 bases, and 2 bases had no gene match. The CDR3 length is 13 residues. From germline, CDR1 is DFQATT and CDR2 SNEGSKA (reference sequence). The CDR3 nucleotides are TGCAGTGCTCAGACTAGCGGGACCTACGAGCAGTACTTC. It is translated as CSAQTSGTYEQYF.

J is TRBJ1-4 and V is TRBV6-1; a weak D match, TRBD1 (5 bases). Trimming took off 3 bases at V and 8 bases at J, with 13 bases between the two ends. Per the germline V gene, CDR1 is MNHNS and CDR2 is SASEGT. The CDR3 loop spans 14 amino acids. CDR3 nucleotides: TGTGCCAGCAGTGATTCTTGGGGGAAGGAAAAACTGTTTTTT. This sequence encodes CASSDSWGKEKLFF.

The chain carries TRBV27 and TRBJ2-1, with 10 bases aligning to TRBD2. Germline-derived CDR1 and CDR2 are MNHEY and SMNVEV (reference sequence). V dropped 2 bases and J dropped 8; count of bases not matched to a gene: 6. The CDR3 is 15 residues long. In nucleotides, the CDR3 is TGTGCCAGCAGTTTAACAGCGGGAGGGCGGGATGAGCAGTTCTTC. Translating it yields CASSLTAGGRDEQFF.

This clonotype was seen a few times. This chain uses TRBV20-1 with TRBJ2-1; D gene uncertain. V gave up 3 bases and J gave up 10 bases, with 7 bases separating them. CDR3 length: 10 amino acids. Germline CDR1 is DFQATT and CDR2 is SNEGSKA (reference sequence). The CDR3 spells CSARTPEQFF. CDR3 coding DNA: TGCAGTGCTAGGACCCCCGAGCAGTTCTTC.

This clonotype appeared a few times. This chain connects TRBV6-6 to TRBJ2-7; 8 positions agree with TRBD1. The CDR3 sequence is 16 residues long. Germline loops: CDR1 MNHNY, CDR2 SVGAGI (reference sequence). V was pared by 6 bases and J by 6 bases, with 16 bases of the junction left unmatched. CDR3 nucleotide sequence: TGTGCCAGCAGCCGACAGGGGCGGATTCCTCCCGTCGAGCAGTACTTC. Its translation is CASSRQGRIPPVEQYF.

The genes are TRBV9 and TRBJ2-1; 7 bases match TRBD1. The CDR3 consists of 15 residues. Germline V gene lookup returns CDR1 SGDLS and CDR2 YYNGEE. V lost 0 bases, J lost 9 bases, and 9 bases stayed unmatched. DNA of the CDR3: TGTGCCAGCAGCGTAGGGGACAGATATCAAGCTGAGCAGTTCTTC. It encodes CASSVGDRYQAEQFF.